The 23 T cell receptor beta chains in this list originate from one sample, sequenced in a study of shared clonotypes between healthy human individuals. Selected positively for CCR7 and CD45RO-negative, naive CD8 cells excluded terminally differentiated effector memory CD45RA+ cells. Profiled with immunoSEQ multiplex PCR; TCRdb holds only in-frame clones, not every one. The data show around 600,000 clones, roughly 96% seen once. Material for sequencing was naive CD8+ T cells sorted from blood. These receptors were collected from a woman in her thirties in good health.

The gene calls are TRBV28 and TRBJ1-3; D is unclear. The germline V gene has CDR1 MDHEN and CDR2 SYDVKM. Trimming took off 6 bases at V and 0 bases at J, with 18 bases between the two ends. The CDR3 totals 17 residues. The CDR3 loop is CASRLSSYSISGNTIYF. In DNA, the CDR3 is TGTGCCAGCAGACTTTCTTCGTACAGCATCTCTGGAAACACCATATATTTT.

This clone occurred a few times. The sample holds other DNA sequences that translate to the same CDR3. This chain links TRBV19 with TRBJ2-7; 9 bases map to TRBD1. Losses at the gene ends were 5 bases for V and 4 bases for J; bases not matched to a gene: 0. The CDR3 contains 12 residues. CDR1 and CDR2 (germline): LNHDA, SQIVND (reference sequence). CDR3 in DNA: TGTGCCAGTAGTGGACAGGGGTACGAGCAGTACTTC. Its translation is CASSGQGYEQYF.

V usage is TRBV27 and J usage is TRBJ2-2; TRBD2 matches 11 bases. Looked up from germline, CDR1 is MNHEY and CDR2 is SMNVEV (reference sequence). With 5 bases clipped from V and 3 bases from J, the junction kept 11 bases outside the gene matches. The CDR3 contains 18 residues. The CDR3 sequence: CASSPRRLAGMDTGELFF. CDR3 coding DNA: TGTGCCAGCAGTCCACGCCGACTAGCGGGAATGGACACCGGGGAGCTGTTTTTT.

The V call is TRBV7-9, the J call TRBJ2-1, with 7 nucleotides matching TRBD2. The CDR3 totals 13 residues. J was trimmed by 9 bases and V by 5 bases; bases with no gene match: 7. Germline lookup yields CDR1 SEHNR and CDR2 FQNEAQ (reference sequence). CDR3 in DNA: TGTGCCAGCAGCCCGAGACTAGCTGGTGAGCAGTTCTTC. Amino acids: CASSPRLAGEQFF.

J is TRBJ2-3 and V is TRBV12-5, with TRBD1 as a possible D gene (6 bases). Germline loops: CDR1 LGHNT, CDR2 FRNRAP. Trimming took 5 bases from V and 0 from J, leaving 18 bases between them. The CDR3 consists of 17 residues. The CDR3 loop reads CASGPKPWTASTDTQYF. CDR3 coding DNA: TGTGCTAGTGGTCCAAAACCGTGGACAGCTAGCACAGATACGCAGTATTTT.

This chain connects TRBV4-1 to TRBJ2-7, with 9 bases lining up with TRBD1. CDR1 and CDR2 from the germline V gene are MGHRA and YSYEKL. This CDR3 comprises 14 residues. The V and J ends lost 0 bases and 5 bases, in that order; junction bases with no gene match: 2. The chain's CDR3 is CASSQDRTGDEQYF. In nucleotides, the CDR3 is TGCGCCAGCAGCCAAGATCGGACAGGGGACGAGCAGTACTTC.

This clone was seen a single time. The genes are TRBV4-1 and TRBJ2-1; 9 positions match TRBD1. Germline assignment: CDR1 MGHRA and CDR2 YSYEKL. There are 16 residues in the CDR3. The trim removed 4 bases at V and 3 bases at J, leaving 7 bases unmatched. CDR3 nucleotide sequence: TGCGCCAGCAGCCCGGCCGGGACAGGGTTCTACAATGAGCAGTTCTTC. It translates to CASSPAGTGFYNEQFF.

V is TRBV7-9 and J is TRBJ2-3; D not resolved. Looked up from germline, CDR1 is SEHNR and CDR2 is FQNEAQ (reference sequence). Trimming took off 4 bases at V and 2 bases at J, with 7 bases between the two ends. The CDR3 length is 13 residues. The chain's CDR3 is CASSSTYTDTQYF. The CDR3 nucleotides read TGTGCCAGCAGCTCAACCTACACAGATACGCAGTATTTT.

The sample holds one count of this clone. The chain recombines TRBV7-9 with TRBJ1-1; 7 nucleotides match TRBD1. The CDR3 is 11 amino acids. V shed 6 bases, J shed 7 bases, and the junction held 2 bases outside the gene matches. Germline CDR1 is SEHNR and CDR2 is FQNEAQ (reference sequence). The CDR3 bases are TGTGCCAGCAGACGGGACAGTGAAGCTTTCTTT. Protein sequence: CASRRDSEAFF.

This clone was seen only once. The V call is TRBV4-1, the J call TRBJ2-2; D possibly corresponds to TRBD1 (5 bases). The CDR3 spans 15 residues. V was clipped by 0 bases and J by 6 bases, with 11 bases between them. Germline assignment: CDR1 MGHRA and CDR2 YSYEKL. In DNA, the CDR3 is TGCGCCAGCAGCCAAGATCCCCAGGGTTCCGGGGAGCTGTTTTTT. It encodes CASSQDPQGSGELFF.

The V gene is TRBV28, the J gene TRBJ1-1, with D perhaps TRBD1 (5 bases). The CDR3 is 14 amino acids. The V and J ends lost 6 bases and 2 bases respectively, with 13 bases between them. Germline-derived CDR1 and CDR2 are MDHEN and SYDVKM. In DNA form, the CDR3 reads TGTGCCAGCAGGGGGCGATTGGGCAACACTGAAGCTTTCTTT. This encodes CASRGRLGNTEAFF.

V usage is TRBV19 and J usage is TRBJ2-5; the match to TRBD1 covers 7 bases. The end of the DNA aligns better with TRBJ2-7, so the J call may be wrong. The CDR3 consists of 13 residues. Germline CDR1 is LNHDA and CDR2 is SQIVND (reference sequence). The CDR3, as DNA: TGTGCCAGTTCCGGGACAGCCTTCTACGAGCAGTACTTC. Encoded protein: CASSGTAFYEQYF.

The rearrangement joins TRBV11-2 to TRBJ2-7; 11 positions match TRBD2. The ends lost 0 bases at V and 2 bases at J; junction bases unmatched: 3. The CDR3 has 16 amino acids. Looked up from germline, CDR1 is SGHAT and CDR2 is FQNNGV. The CDR3 region is CASSLDLSGRAYEQYF. DNA for the CDR3: TGTGCCAGCAGCTTAGACCTTAGCGGGAGGGCCTACGAGCAGTACTTC. The whole variable domain, remainder taken from reference TRBV11-2 and TRBJ2-7, is EAGVAQSPRYKIIEKRQSVAFWCNPISGHATLYWYQQILGQGPKLLIQFQNNGVVDDSQLPKDRFSAERLKGVDSTLKIQPAKLEDSAVYLCASSLDLSGRAYEQYFGPGTRLTVT.

The chain has TRBV2 and TRBJ2-4, with D perhaps TRBD2 (6 bases). CDR3 size: 14 residues. Between the trimmed V and J ends, which lost 4 bases and 8 bases, there was a span of 15 bases. Germline V CDR1 and CDR2: SNHLY, FYNNEI. For the CDR3, the DNA is TGTGCCAGCAGTGCCGGGGGAGGCCGTGACATTCAGTACTTC. Protein product: CASSAGGGRDIQYF. The whole variable domain, remainder taken from reference TRBV2 and TRBJ2-4, is EPEVTQTPSHQVTQMGQEVILRCVPISNHLYFYWYRQILGQKVEFLVSFYNNEISEKSEIFDDQFSVERPDGSNFTLKIRSTKLEDSAMYFCASSAGGGRDIQYFGAGTRLSVL.

The CDR3 reads CASSLVGAGGPGTDTQYF. In DNA form, the CDR3 reads TGTGCCAGCAGCTTAGTGGGAGCGGGAGGGCCGGGTACAGATACGCAGTATTTT. The rearrangement uses TRBV11-3 and TRBJ2-3; 10 positions match TRBD2. There are 18 residues in the CDR3. Losses at the gene ends were 1 base for V and 3 bases for J; bases not matched to a gene: 10. Germline CDR1 is SGHNT and CDR2 is YENEEA. The whole variable domain, filled in from reference TRBV11-3 and TRBJ2-3, reads EAGVVQSPRYKIIEKKQPVAFWCNPISGHNTLYWYLQNLGQGPELLIRYENEEAVDDSQLPKDRFSAERLKGVDSTLKIQPAELGDSAVYLCASSLVGAGGPGTDTQYFGPGTRLTVL.

As DNA, the CDR3 is TGCAGCGTTTTTCCAGGTAATGAGCAGTTCTTC. Encoded protein: CSVFPGNEQFF. The V and J genes are TRBV29-1 and TRBJ2-1; no clear D gene. Germline values: CDR1 SQVTM, CDR2 ANQGSEA. V gave up 5 bases and J gave up 7 bases, with 9 bases separating them. The CDR3 length is 11 residues.

The chain links TRBV28 to TRBJ2-7, with 9 bases lining up with TRBD1. The CDR3 is 16 residues long. The V and J ends lost 8 bases and 3 bases, in that order; junction bases with no gene match: 14. CDR1 and CDR2 from the germline V gene are MDHEN and SYDVKM. The CDR3: CASRRTTGGGFYEQYF. CDR3 nucleotides: TGTGCCAGCCGCCGTACTACAGGGGGCGGGTTCTACGAGCAGTACTTC.

On this clone: At the DNA level, this CDR3 is encoded by other sequences in the same sample as well. The V gene is TRBV7-9, the J gene TRBJ2-7; D remains unclear. The germline V gene has CDR1 SEHNR and CDR2 FQNEAQ (reference sequence). The CDR3 has 11 residues. The V and J ends lost 4 bases and 3 bases respectively, with 4 bases between them. The DNA of the CDR3 is TGTGCCAGCAGCTCTAACTACGAGCAGTACTTC. It encodes CASSSNYEQYF.

The chain employs TRBV7-9 and TRBJ1-2; tentatively, D is TRBD1 (6 bases). The CDR3 sequence is 16 residues long. In germline, CDR1 is SEHNR, CDR2 FQNEAQ (reference sequence). Trimming stripped 4 bases from V and 5 bases from J, with 20 bases between. The CDR3 region has the DNA TGTGCCAGCAGCTCGGAGCAGCGGACAGAAAAATATGGCTACACCTTC. Translated, it gives CASSSEQRTEKYGYTF.

This clone was observed once. Within the sample, other DNA sequences also encode this same CDR3. The chain couples TRBV27 to TRBJ1-1; no reliable D call. This CDR3 has 12 residues. V was trimmed by 2 bases and J by 7 bases, leaving 8 bases between them. Per the germline V gene, CDR1 is MNHEY and CDR2 is SMNVEV (reference sequence). The CDR3 DNA sequence: TGTGCCAGCAGTTTACCTGGGAGTGAAGCTTTCTTT. Residues: CASSLPGSEAFF.

The chain recombines TRBV28 with TRBJ2-3; 9 bases match TRBD2. The germline V gene has CDR1 MDHEN and CDR2 SYDVKM. The CDR3 spans 15 residues. J was trimmed by 6 bases and V by 6 bases; bases with no gene match: 10. CDR3 in amino acids: CASSPMASGMDTQYF. As DNA, the CDR3 is TGTGCCAGCAGCCCAATGGCTAGCGGGATGGATACGCAGTATTTT.

The rearrangement uses TRBV7-8 and TRBJ2-3; 14 bases map to TRBD2. V shed 3 bases, J shed 4 bases, and the junction held 3 bases outside the gene matches. Germline-derived CDR1 and CDR2 are SGHVS and FQNEAQ. The CDR3 extends over 16 amino acids. Here the CDR3 DNA reads TGTGCCAGCAGCTTGGGACTAGCGGGAGTGTCAGATACGCAGTATTTT. Translating gives CASSLGLAGVSDTQYF.

This clone was seen only a few times. The sample has other DNA sequences that encode this CDR3 too. The J gene is TRBJ2-7, the V gene TRBV20-1, with no clear D. The V gene's germline CDR1 is DFQATT and CDR2 SNEGSKA (reference sequence). V lost 6 bases and J 4 bases, leaving 7 bases between the germline ends. This CDR3 has 10 amino acids. The CDR3 nucleotides are TGCAGTGCCCTAGATTACGAGCAGTACTTC. Translation gives CSALDYEQYF.